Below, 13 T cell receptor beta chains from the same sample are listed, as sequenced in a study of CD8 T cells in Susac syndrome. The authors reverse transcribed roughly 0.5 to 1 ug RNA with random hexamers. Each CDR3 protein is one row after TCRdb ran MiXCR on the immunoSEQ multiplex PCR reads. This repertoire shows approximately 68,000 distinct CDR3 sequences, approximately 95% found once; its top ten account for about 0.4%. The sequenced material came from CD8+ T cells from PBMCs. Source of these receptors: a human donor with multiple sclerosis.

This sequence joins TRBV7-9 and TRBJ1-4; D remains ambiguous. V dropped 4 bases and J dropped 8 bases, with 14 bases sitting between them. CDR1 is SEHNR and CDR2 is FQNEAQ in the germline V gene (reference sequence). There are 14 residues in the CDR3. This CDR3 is CASSSDVTQEKLFF. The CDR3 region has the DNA TGTGCCAGCAGCTCGGACGTGACGCAGGAAAAACTGTTTTTT.

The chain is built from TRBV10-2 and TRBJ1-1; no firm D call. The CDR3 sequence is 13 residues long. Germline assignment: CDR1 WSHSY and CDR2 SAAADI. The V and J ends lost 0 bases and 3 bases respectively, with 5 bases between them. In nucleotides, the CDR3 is TGCGCCAGCAGTGAGTCAGGGTACACTGAAGCTTTCTTT. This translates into CASSESGYTEAFF.

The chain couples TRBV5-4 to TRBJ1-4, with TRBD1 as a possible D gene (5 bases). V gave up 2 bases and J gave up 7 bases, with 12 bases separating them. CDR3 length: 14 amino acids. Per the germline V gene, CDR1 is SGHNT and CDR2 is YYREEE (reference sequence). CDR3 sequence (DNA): TGTGCCAGCAGCTTTCGGGGGGGGAGTGAAAAACTGTTTTTT. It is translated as CASSFRGGSEKLFF.

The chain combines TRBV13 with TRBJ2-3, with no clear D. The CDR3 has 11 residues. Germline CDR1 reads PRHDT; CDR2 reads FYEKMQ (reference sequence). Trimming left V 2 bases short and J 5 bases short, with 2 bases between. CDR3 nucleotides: TGTGCCAGCAGCTTACAAGATACGCAGTATTTT. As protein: CASSLQDTQYF.

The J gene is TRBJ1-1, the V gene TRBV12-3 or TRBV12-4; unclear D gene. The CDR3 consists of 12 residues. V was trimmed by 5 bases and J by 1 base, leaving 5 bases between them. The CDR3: CASSPQNTEAFF. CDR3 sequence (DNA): TGTGCCAGCAGTCCCCAGAACACTGAAGCTTTCTTT.

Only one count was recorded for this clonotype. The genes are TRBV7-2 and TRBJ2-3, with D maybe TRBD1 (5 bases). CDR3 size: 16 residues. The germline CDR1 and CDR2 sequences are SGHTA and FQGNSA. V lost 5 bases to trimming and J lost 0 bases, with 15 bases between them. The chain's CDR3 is CASSPRTRLSTDTQYF. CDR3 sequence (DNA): TGTGCCAGCAGCCCTCGGACACGCTTAAGCACAGATACGCAGTATTTT.

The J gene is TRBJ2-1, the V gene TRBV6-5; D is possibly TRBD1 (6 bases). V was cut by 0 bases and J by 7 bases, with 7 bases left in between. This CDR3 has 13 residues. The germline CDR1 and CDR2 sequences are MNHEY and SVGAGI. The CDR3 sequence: CASSYSTGNEQFF. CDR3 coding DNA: TGTGCCAGCAGTTACTCGACAGGTAATGAGCAGTTCTTC.

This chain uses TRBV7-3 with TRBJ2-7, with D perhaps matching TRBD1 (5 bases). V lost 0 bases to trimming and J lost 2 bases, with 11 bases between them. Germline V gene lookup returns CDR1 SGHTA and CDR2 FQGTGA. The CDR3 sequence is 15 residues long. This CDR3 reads CASSLTGQGAYEQYF. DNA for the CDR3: TGTGCCAGCAGCTTAACAGGGCAGGGCGCCTACGAGCAGTACTTC.

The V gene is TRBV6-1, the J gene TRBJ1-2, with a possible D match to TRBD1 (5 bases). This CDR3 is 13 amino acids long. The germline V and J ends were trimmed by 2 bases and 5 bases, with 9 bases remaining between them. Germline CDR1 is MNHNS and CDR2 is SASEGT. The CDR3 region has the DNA TGTGCCAGCAGTGAACTGGGGGGGTATGGCTACACCTTC. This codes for CASSELGGYGYTF.

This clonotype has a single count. Written as DNA, the CDR3 is TGTGCCAGCAGTTACTCGGGACAGGGGCGGCACGAGCAGTACTTC. Encoded protein: CASSYSGQGRHEQYF. This chain connects TRBV6-5 to TRBJ2-7; 10 bases align to TRBD1. The length of the CDR3 is 15 residues. The V and J ends lost 0 bases and 5 bases, in that order; junction bases with no gene match: 4. The germline V gene encodes CDR1 MNHEY and CDR2 SVGAGI.

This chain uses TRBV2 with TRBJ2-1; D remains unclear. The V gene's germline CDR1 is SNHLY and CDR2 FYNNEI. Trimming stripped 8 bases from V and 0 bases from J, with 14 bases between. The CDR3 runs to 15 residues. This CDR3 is CASGSRSSSYNEQFF. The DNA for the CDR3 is TGTGCCAGCGGGTCGCGGTCGAGCTCCTACAATGAGCAGTTCTTC.

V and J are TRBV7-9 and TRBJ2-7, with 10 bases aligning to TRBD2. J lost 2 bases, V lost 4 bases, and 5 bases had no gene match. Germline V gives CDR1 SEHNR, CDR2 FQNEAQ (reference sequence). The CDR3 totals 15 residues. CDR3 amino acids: CASSSTSGTPYEQYF. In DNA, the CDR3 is TGTGCCAGCAGCTCCACTAGCGGGACCCCCTACGAGCAGTACTTC.

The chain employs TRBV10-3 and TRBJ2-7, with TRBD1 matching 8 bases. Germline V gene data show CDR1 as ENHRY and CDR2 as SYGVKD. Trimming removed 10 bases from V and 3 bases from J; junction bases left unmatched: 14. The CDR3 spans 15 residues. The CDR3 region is CATAGTRDRGYEQYF. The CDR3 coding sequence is TGTGCCACGGCCGGTACAAGAGACAGGGGCTACGAGCAGTACTTC.